A single sample is the source of the 17 T cell receptor beta chains below, sequenced in a study of control samples from healthy donors and cancer patients. Only in-frame clones appear in the TCRdb table, and some are missing; sequencing was by immunoSEQ multiplex PCR. The repertoire has 130,000 or so clones, over 75% of them found once; the top ten carry just under 3%. The sample taken for sequencing was blood. These receptors were taken from a man aged 55 to 70 in good health.

The chain uses TRBV28 and TRBJ1-2; the D gene is possibly TRBD1 (5 bases). Germline values: CDR1 MDHEN, CDR2 SYDVKM. The V and J ends lost 6 bases and 8 bases respectively, with 22 bases between them. The CDR3 loop spans 15 amino acids. CDR3 DNA: TGTGCCAGCAGCCCAGCGGGCTGGGGCGATGGCGGCTACACCTTC. Translating it yields CASSPAGWGDGGYTF.

This rearrangement joins TRBV19 to TRBJ1-5, with D possibly being TRBD1 (5 bases). Germline CDR1 reads LNHDA; CDR2 reads SQIVND (reference sequence). Trimming took 9 bases from V and 0 from J, leaving 9 bases between them. The CDR3 is 13 amino acids. The CDR3, as DNA: TGTGCCAGCAGGGACGTTAGCAATCAGCCCCAGCATTTT. Its protein product is CASRDVSNQPQHF.

The CDR3 here is CASRIPGQGKNTIYF. The CDR3 DNA reads as TGTGCCAGCAGAATACCGGGACAGGGCAAAAACACCATATATTTT. The J gene is TRBJ1-3, the V gene TRBV11-2; 9 positions agree with TRBD1. The germline V gene has CDR1 SGHAT and CDR2 FQNNGV. The CDR3 consists of 15 residues. The J segment lost 6 bases and the V segment lost 6 bases, leaving 9 bases of the junction unmatched.

This chain connects TRBV11-2 to TRBJ1-2, with no clear D. The CDR3 has 14 residues. Trimming removed 5 bases at V and 3 bases at J, with 13 bases between. CDR1 and CDR2 from the germline V gene are SGHAT and FQNNGV. Written as DNA, the CDR3 is TGTGCCAGCAGCCCGACAAGCCTGGACTATGGCTACACCTTC. It translates to CASSPTSLDYGYTF.

The rearrangement joins TRBV28 to TRBJ1-6; no clear D gene. Trimming cost V 8 bases and J 4 bases, with 9 bases left between them. This CDR3 region has 13 residues. Germline V CDR1 and CDR2: MDHEN, SYDVKM. The CDR3 coding sequence is TGTGCCAGCCATTCCCCTTATAATTCACCCCTCCACTTT. Protein: CASHSPYNSPLHF.

This chain joins TRBV6-5 and TRBJ1-6; 7 bases are shared with TRBD1. This CDR3 has 13 residues. J lost 8 bases, V lost 8 bases, and 6 bases had no gene match. Germline CDR1 and CDR2: MNHEY and SVGAGI. The CDR3 nucleotides read TGTGCCAGCCGGGGGACAGCAGATTCACCCCTCCACTTT. Protein: CASRGTADSPLHF.

Turning to this clone: The same CDR3 can be traced to other DNA sequences in this sample. J is TRBJ1-2 and V is TRBV18, with TRBD1 as a possible D gene (6 bases). Germline-derived CDR1 and CDR2 are KGHSH and LQKENI. The CDR3 covers 13 residues. V was shortened by 3 bases and J by 3 bases, with 8 bases between the two germline ends. CDR3 bases: TGTGCCAGCTCACCGGGACAAGACTATGGCTACACCTTC. Encoded protein: CASSPGQDYGYTF.

This chain connects TRBV7-2 to TRBJ2-7, with D uncertain. V lost 0 bases, J lost 3 bases, and 12 bases lay in between. This CDR3 is built from 15 residues. Germline assignment: CDR1 SGHTA and CDR2 FQGNSA. CDR3 in amino acids: CASSLAAGPLYEQYF. In DNA, the CDR3 is TGTGCCAGCAGCTTAGCGGCAGGCCCCCTCTACGAGCAGTACTTC. The full variable domain, in which reference TRBV7-2 and TRBJ2-7 provide the parts outside the CDR3, is GAGVSQSPSNKVTEKGKDVELRCDPISGHTALYWYRQSLGQGLEFLIYFQGNSAPDKSGLPSDRFSAERTGGSVSTLTIQRTQQEDSAVYLCASSLAAGPLYEQYFGPGTRLTVT.

The CDR3 here is CASSPERQTGNYGYTF. CDR3 in DNA: TGTGCCAGCAGTCCCGAGAGACAGACGGGAAACTATGGCTACACCTTC. The J gene is TRBJ1-2, the V gene TRBV28; TRBD1 is a possible D gene (5 bases). Deletions cut 5 bases from V and 2 bases from J, with 18 bases between. Germline lookup yields CDR1 MDHEN and CDR2 SYDVKM. The CDR3 sequence is 16 residues long.

This chain joins TRBV7-9 and TRBJ1-1; D is unclear. The CDR3 is made up of 14 amino acids. V dropped 4 bases and J dropped 0 bases, with 9 bases sitting between them. Germline V lookup: CDR1 SEHNR, CDR2 FQNEAQ (reference sequence). The CDR3 loop reads CASSSGSMNTEAFF. The CDR3 bases are TGTGCCAGCAGCTCAGGCAGCATGAACACTGAAGCTTTCTTT.

The rearrangement links TRBV6-5 to TRBJ1-2, with TRBD1 as a possible D gene (5 bases). The germline V gene encodes CDR1 MNHEY and CDR2 SVGAGI. CDR3 length: 14 amino acids. V lost 11 bases to trimming and J lost 2 bases, with 18 bases between them. CDR3 DNA sequence: TGTGCCGCTCGACTGGGACGGCTGAACTATGGCTACACCTTC. This encodes CAARLGRLNYGYTF.

CDR3 coding DNA: TGTGCCAGCTCACTCTACTCCGGGACAGGGTTCTACAATGAGCAGTTCTTC. It encodes CASSLYSGTGFYNEQFF. V gene TRBV18 combines with J gene TRBJ2-1; 9 nucleotides align to TRBD1. The germline V gene has CDR1 KGHSH and CDR2 LQKENI. V gave up 4 bases and J gave up 3 bases; unmatched junction bases: 10. This CDR3 has 17 residues.

This clone appeared a single time. The chain recombines TRBV4-2 with TRBJ2-1; the D is unclear. The CDR3 is 15 residues long. V lost 0 bases and J lost 1, with 7 bases in between. Germline V gene data show CDR1 as LGHNA and CDR2 as YNFKEQ. The CDR3 loop reads CASSQEDQSYNEQFF. CDR3 nucleotide sequence: TGTGCCAGCAGCCAAGAGGACCAATCCTACAATGAGCAGTTCTTC.

This sequence joins TRBV29-1 and TRBJ2-3; 9 bases align to TRBD2. The CDR3 runs to 14 residues. The V and J ends lost 4 bases and 4 bases, in that order; junction bases with no gene match: 6. Germline V gene lookup returns CDR1 SQVTM and CDR2 ANQGSEA. Here the CDR3 DNA reads TGCAGCGTTGCGAGCGGGGGGCGGCCAGATACGCAGTATTTT. It codes for CSVASGGRPDTQYF.

The chain joins TRBV5-8 to TRBJ2-2, with 10 bases lining up with TRBD1. Looked up from germline, CDR1 is SGHTS and CDR2 is YDEGEE. The CDR3 covers 15 residues. V was pared by 3 bases and J by 3 bases, with 2 bases of the junction left unmatched. The CDR3 DNA sequence: TGTGCCAGCAGCTCGGGACAGGGGTACACCGGGGAGCTGTTTTTT. This gives the protein CASSSGQGYTGELFF.

The rearrangement joins TRBV6-2 or TRBV6-3 to TRBJ1-2; 9 positions match TRBD1. Unmatched junction bases numbered 11, after V lost 7 bases and J lost 5 bases. Per germline, CDR1 MNHEY and CDR2 SVGEGT. The CDR3 loop spans 15 amino acids. The CDR3, as DNA: TGTGCCAGCAACCCCTCGGGACAGGGTCTATATGGCTACACCTTC. Encoded protein: CASNPSGQGLYGYTF.

Comments on this clone: In the same sample, other DNA sequences code for this CDR3. The gene calls are TRBV3-1 (or the pseudogene TRBV3-2) and TRBJ1-3, with D unresolved. The CDR3 contains 14 residues. CDR1 and CDR2 from the germline V gene are LGHDT and YNNKEL (reference sequence). V was clipped by 3 bases and J by 0 bases, with 6 bases between them. The CDR3 is CASSQTNSGNTIYF. The CDR3 DNA sequence: TGTGCCAGCAGCCAGACGAACTCTGGAAACACCATATATTTT.